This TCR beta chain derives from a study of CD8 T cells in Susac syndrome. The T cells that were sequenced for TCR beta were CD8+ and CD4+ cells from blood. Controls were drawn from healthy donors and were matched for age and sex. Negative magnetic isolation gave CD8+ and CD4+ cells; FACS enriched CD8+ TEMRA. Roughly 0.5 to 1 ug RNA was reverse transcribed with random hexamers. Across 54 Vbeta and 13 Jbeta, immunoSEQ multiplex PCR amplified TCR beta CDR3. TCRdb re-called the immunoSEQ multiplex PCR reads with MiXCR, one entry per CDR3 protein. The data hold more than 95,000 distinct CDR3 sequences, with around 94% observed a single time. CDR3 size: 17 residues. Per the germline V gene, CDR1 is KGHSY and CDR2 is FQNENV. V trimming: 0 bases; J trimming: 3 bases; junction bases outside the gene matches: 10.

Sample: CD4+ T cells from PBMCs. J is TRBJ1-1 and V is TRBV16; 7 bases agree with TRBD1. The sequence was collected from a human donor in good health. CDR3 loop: CASSQSRDRIIHTEAFF. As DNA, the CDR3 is TGTGCCAGCAGCCAATCAAGGGACAGAATTATTCACACTGAAGCTTTCTTT. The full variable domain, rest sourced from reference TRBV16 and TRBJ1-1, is GEEVAQTPKHLVRGEGQKAKLYCAPIKGHSYVFWYQQVLKNEFKFLISFQNENVFDETGMPKERFSAKCLPNSPCSLEIQATKLEDSAVYFCASSQSRDRIIHTEAFFGQGTRLTVV.